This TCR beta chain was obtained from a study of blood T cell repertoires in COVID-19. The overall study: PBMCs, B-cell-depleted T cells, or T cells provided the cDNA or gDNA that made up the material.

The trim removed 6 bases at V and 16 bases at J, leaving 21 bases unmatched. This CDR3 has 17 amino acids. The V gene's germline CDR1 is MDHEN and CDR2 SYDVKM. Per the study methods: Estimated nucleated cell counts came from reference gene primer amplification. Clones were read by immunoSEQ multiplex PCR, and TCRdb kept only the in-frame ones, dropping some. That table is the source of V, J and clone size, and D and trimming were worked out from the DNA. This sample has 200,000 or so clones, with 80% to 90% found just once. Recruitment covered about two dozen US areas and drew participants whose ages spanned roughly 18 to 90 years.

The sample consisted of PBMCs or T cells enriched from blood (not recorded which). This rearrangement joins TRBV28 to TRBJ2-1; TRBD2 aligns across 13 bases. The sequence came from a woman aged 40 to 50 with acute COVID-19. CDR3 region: CASSRTLLTSGGILYFF. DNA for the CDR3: TGTGCCAGCAGCCGCACTCTCCTGACTAGCGGGGGGATCCTTTACTTCTTC.